This TCR beta chain comes out of a study of response to subunit inactivated influenza vaccine. Regarding the study as a whole: Authors suggested few new T cells are recruited by each seasonal influenza vaccination.

This clonotype was seen more than once but under ten times. Its specificity is unknown. TCRdb re-called the RT-PCR reads with MiXCR, one entry per CDR3 protein. The table includes 450,000 to 700,000 distinct CDR3 sequences, 14% detected once. This sequence was found in a man in his fifties or sixties who received an inactivated influenza vaccine. Sequenced here: PBMCs from blood, sampled 12 days after vaccination.

CDR3 bases: TGCAGCGTTGAAAAACCCAACGGACTGTTTTTT. Translated: CSVEKPNGLFF. The rearrangement uses TRBV29-1 and TRBJ1-4; D remains unclear. The CDR3 consists of 11 residues. In germline, CDR1 is SQVTM, CDR2 ANQGSEA. Trimming stripped 2 bases from V and 13 bases from J, with 11 bases between.